The 3 T cell receptor beta chains listed next were all sequenced from one sample in a study of T-cell memory formation after mild COVID-19. MiXCR, run by TCRdb on the 5' RACE reads, gives a single entry per CDR3 protein. The sample consists of 110,000 or so distinct CDR3 sequences, approximately 22% of them appearing once. The source material was PBMCs or a T cell subset sorted from them (not recorded which). Source of these receptors: a man between 18 and 29 years old who had mild COVID-19 (a few samples of this study predate the infection). Cell type and time point are not known.

This rearrangement joins TRBV20-1 to TRBJ2-2; weak D call: TRBD1 (5 bases). V gave up 6 bases and J gave up 1 base, with 12 bases separating them. Germline CDR1 DFQATT, CDR2 SNEGSKA (reference sequence). This CDR3 is built from 14 residues. The CDR3, as DNA: TGCAGTGCCCGGCCTACAGGGAACACCGGGGAGCTGTTTTTT. This translates into CSARPTGNTGELFF.

The chain links TRBV20-1 to TRBJ2-2, with TRBD1 identical over 8 bases. The CDR3 sequence is 14 residues long. CDR1 is DFQATT and CDR2 is SNEGSKA in the germline V gene (reference sequence). V gave up 6 bases and J gave up 4 bases; unmatched junction bases: 7. The CDR3 reads CSANRGAPTGELFF. For the CDR3, the DNA is TGCAGTGCAAACAGGGGGGCCCCCACCGGGGAGCTGTTTTTT.

This clonotype turned up a few times. This rearrangement joins TRBV11-2 to TRBJ2-5; D unresolved. V was cut by 5 bases and J by 1 base, with 11 bases left in between. The CDR3 loop spans 14 amino acids. In germline, CDR1 is SGHAT, CDR2 FQNNGV. In DNA, the CDR3 is TGTGCCAGCAGCACCTACACCCCCCAAGAGACCCAGTACTTC. It codes for CASSTYTPQETQYF.